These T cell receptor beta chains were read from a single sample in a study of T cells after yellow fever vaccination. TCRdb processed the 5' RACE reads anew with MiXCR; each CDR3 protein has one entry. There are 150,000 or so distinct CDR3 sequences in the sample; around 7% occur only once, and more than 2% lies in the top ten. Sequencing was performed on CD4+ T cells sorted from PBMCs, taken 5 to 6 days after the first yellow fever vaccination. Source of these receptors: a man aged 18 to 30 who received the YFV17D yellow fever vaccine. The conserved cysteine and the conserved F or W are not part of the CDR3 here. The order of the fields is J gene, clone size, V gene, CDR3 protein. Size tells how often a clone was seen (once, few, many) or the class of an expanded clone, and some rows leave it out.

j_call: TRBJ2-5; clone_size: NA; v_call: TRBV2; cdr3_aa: ASSLQGRGKTQY
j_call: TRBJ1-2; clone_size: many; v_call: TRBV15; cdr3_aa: ATSRDGGSYT
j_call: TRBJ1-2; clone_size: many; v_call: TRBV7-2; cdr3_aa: ASSSPRTGGSSGYT
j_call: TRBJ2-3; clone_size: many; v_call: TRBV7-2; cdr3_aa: ASSRSGLRTDTQY
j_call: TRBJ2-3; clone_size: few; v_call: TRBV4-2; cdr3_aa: ASSQPGATDTQY
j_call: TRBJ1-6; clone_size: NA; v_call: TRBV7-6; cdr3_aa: ASSLRGQPLH
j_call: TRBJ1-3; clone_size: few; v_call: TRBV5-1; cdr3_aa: ASSSGHAGNTIY
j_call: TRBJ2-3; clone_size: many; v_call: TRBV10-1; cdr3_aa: ASSESERGTQY
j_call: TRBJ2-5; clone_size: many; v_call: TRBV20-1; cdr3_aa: SAGGQFQETQY
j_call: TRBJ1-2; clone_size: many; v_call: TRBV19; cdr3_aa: ASSPYKYGYT
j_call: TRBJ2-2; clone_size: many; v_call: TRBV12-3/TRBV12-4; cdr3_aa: ASSRRGGSTGELF
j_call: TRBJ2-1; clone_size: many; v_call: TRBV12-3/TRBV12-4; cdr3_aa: ASRTSGPYNEQF
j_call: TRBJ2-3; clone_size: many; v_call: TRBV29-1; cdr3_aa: SVVRDRGLDTQY
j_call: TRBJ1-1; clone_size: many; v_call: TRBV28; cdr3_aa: ASSWNTEAF
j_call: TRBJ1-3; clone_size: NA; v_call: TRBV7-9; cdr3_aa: ASSATGNSGNTIY
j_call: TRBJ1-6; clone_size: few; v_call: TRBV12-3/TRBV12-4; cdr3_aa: ASSPVGTSNSPLH
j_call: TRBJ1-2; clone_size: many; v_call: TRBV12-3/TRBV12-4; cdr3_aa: ASSLGQGALGYT
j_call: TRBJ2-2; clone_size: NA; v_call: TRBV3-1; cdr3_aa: ASSQHSGTGELF
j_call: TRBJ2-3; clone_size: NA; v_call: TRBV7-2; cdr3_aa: ASSLMGGGTDTQY
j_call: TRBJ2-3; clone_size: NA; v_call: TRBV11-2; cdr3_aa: ASSSRTSGGAEVDTQY
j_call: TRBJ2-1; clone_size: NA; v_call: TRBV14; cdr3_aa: ASSLTSNNEQF
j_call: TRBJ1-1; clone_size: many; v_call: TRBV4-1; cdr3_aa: ASSQEGPGAF
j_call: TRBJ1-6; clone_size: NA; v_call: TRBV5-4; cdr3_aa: ASSLEWNSPLH
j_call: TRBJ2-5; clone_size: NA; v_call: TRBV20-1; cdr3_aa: SASPLSQRGGKETQY
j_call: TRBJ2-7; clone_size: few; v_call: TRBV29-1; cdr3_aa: SVGADPYEQY
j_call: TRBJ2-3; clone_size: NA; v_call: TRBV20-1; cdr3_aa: TAGQATDTQY
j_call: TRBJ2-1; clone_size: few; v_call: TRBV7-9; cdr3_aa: ASSTRGSSYNEQF